These 19 T cell receptor beta chains originate from one sample sequenced in a study of human T cells and chemical hapten exposure. Before extraction, the whole blood was not fractionated, and total RNA was taken from it. TCRdb passed the 5' RACE reads through MiXCR, listing each CDR3 protein once. Of around 140,000 distinct CDR3 sequences in the sample, 4.1% were seen once. The receptors derive from a female donor in good health.

This clonotype was observed at least ten times. This chain joins TRBV6-4 and TRBJ2-3; D unresolved. The CDR3 covers 14 residues. In germline, CDR1 is MRHNA, CDR2 SNTAGT. Trimming took 5 bases from V and 3 from J, leaving 12 bases between them. CDR3 sequence (DNA): TGTGCCAGCAGTCCCGGGCCCTATACAGATACGCAGTATTTT. Residues: CASSPGPYTDTQYF.

Many counts were recorded for this clonotype. This chain joins TRBV4-1 and TRBJ1-2; possibly TRBD1 for D (5 bases). CDR1 and CDR2 (germline): MGHRA, YSYEKL. V dropped 1 base and J dropped 0 bases, with 9 bases sitting between them. The CDR3 sequence is 15 residues long. The CDR3 sequence is CASSQGQLPNYGYTF. CDR3 DNA: TGCGCCAGCAGCCAAGGACAGCTACCTAACTATGGCTACACCTTC.

Many counts were recorded for this clonotype. The chain joins TRBV27 to TRBJ2-1, with D tentatively TRBD2 (6 bases). V lost 7 bases, J lost 1 base, and 20 bases lay in between. CDR1 MNHEY and CDR2 SMNVEV come from the germline V gene (reference sequence). The CDR3 runs 17 residues. In nucleotides, the CDR3 is TGTGCCAGCAATCCCCTAACTTGGGGGGATTCCTACAATGAGCAGTTCTTC. Amino acid sequence: CASNPLTWGDSYNEQFF.

This clonotype was seen ten or more times. The chain links TRBV20-1 to TRBJ2-3, with a tentative D call TRBD2 (6 bases). V was trimmed by 1 base and J by 3 bases, leaving 17 bases between them. The CDR3 length is 16 residues. Germline values: CDR1 DFQATT, CDR2 SNEGSKA (reference sequence). CDR3 protein: CSARVGTLSSTDTQYF. The CDR3 bases are TGCAGTGCTAGAGTAGGGACTCTCTCTAGTACAGATACGCAGTATTTT.

The table lists this clonotype with a few counts. This chain uses TRBV12-3 or TRBV12-4 with TRBJ1-3; D is uncertain. This CDR3 spans 13 amino acids. V lost 6 bases to trimming and J lost 1 base, with 7 bases between them. DNA for the CDR3: TGTGCCAGCAGGTTAAGTTCTGGAAACACCATATATTTT. This sequence encodes CASRLSSGNTIYF.

This clonotype has at least ten counts. The rearrangement uses TRBV20-1 and TRBJ2-1; maybe TRBD2 (6 bases). Germline-derived CDR1 and CDR2 are DFQATT and SNEGSKA (reference sequence). Between the trimmed V and J ends, which lost 6 bases and 1 base, there was a span of 19 bases. This CDR3 has 16 amino acids. CDR3 sequence: CSAPSSRDSSYNEQFF. CDR3 DNA: TGCAGTGCACCGAGCTCCCGGGACTCGTCCTACAATGAGCAGTTCTTC.

This clonotype came up many times. The chain uses TRBV20-1 and TRBJ1-1; D perhaps matches TRBD1 (5 bases). Germline lookup yields CDR1 DFQATT and CDR2 SNEGSKA (reference sequence). The CDR3 runs to 11 residues. CDR3 nucleotides: TGCCGAGGGGCGGGTGGCACTGAAGCTTTCTTT. This codes for CRGAGGTEAFF.

There are many counts of this clonotype. The chain is built from TRBV6-2 or TRBV6-3 and TRBJ2-2, with TRBD1 matching 8 bases. Germline loops: CDR1 MNHEY, CDR2 SVGEGT. The CDR3 has 15 amino acids. The trim removed 5 bases at V and 7 bases at J, leaving 9 bases unmatched. This chain's CDR3 is CASSGAGGFGGELFF. The CDR3 coding sequence is TGTGCCAGCAGTGGTGCAGGGGGCTTTGGCGGGGAGCTGTTTTTT.

This clonotype has ten or more counts. V is TRBV5-1 and J is TRBJ1-1; 10 bases match TRBD1. Germline lookup yields CDR1 SGHRS and CDR2 YFSETQ. The length of the CDR3 is 14 residues. The V gene end was trimmed by 10 bases and the J gene end by 5 bases; junction bases not matched to a gene: 11. Here the CDR3 DNA reads TGCGCCGCGTCCCGGGGGACAGGGGATACTGAAGCTTTCTTT. Its translation: CAASRGTGDTEAFF.

This clonotype was counted many times. The chain has TRBV28 and TRBJ1-2; 7 nucleotides align to TRBD1. Germline V gene sequence: CDR1 MDHEN, CDR2 SYDVKM. The CDR3 has 14 residues. With 2 bases clipped from V and 10 bases from J, the junction kept 10 bases outside the gene matches. CDR3 coding DNA: TGTGCCAGCAGTTTAGCACAGGGGACCTTGGACTACACCTTC. Translated, it gives CASSLAQGTLDYTF.

V is TRBV14 and J is TRBJ1-3, with 8 bases fitting TRBD1. The trim removed 4 bases at V and 0 bases at J, leaving 8 bases unmatched. The CDR3 totals 17 residues. In germline, CDR1 is SGHDN, CDR2 FVKESK. CDR3 region: CASSPRTGIDSGNTIYF. As DNA, the CDR3 is TGTGCCAGCAGCCCCCGGACAGGGATCGACTCTGGAAACACCATATATTTT.

This clonotype was counted at least ten times. This sequence joins TRBV7-3 and TRBJ2-7, with 7 bases fitting TRBD2. CDR1 is SGHTA and CDR2 is FQGTGA in the germline V gene. This CDR3 has 15 residues. The trim removed 3 bases at V and 3 bases at J, leaving 8 bases unmatched. The CDR3 DNA is TGTGCCAGCAGCTTGGGAGGGTCTTCAAACTACGAGCAGTACTTC. Translated, it gives CASSLGGSSNYEQYF.

This clonotype has ten or more counts. The V call is TRBV20-1, the J call TRBJ2-3, with D perhaps TRBD2 (6 bases). Germline V gives CDR1 DFQATT, CDR2 SNEGSKA (reference sequence). The V end lost 5 bases, the J end lost 2 bases, and 17 bases lay between the germline ends. The CDR3 has 15 residues. The CDR3 region is CSAGPRGSATDTQYF. The CDR3 region has the DNA TGCAGTGCTGGCCCACGGGGGAGCGCCACAGATACGCAGTATTTT.

This clonotype has a count of ten or more. The V and J genes are TRBV12-3 or TRBV12-4 and TRBJ2-3; possible D gene TRBD2, 5 bases. Trimming took 6 bases from V and 4 from J, leaving 20 bases between them. The CDR3 extends over 16 amino acids. The CDR3 coding sequence is TGTGCCAGCAGCGCCGGGAACCGTTATCCACCAGATACGCAGTATTTT. Translation: CASSAGNRYPPDTQYF.

Many counts were recorded for this clonotype. The chain recombines TRBV2 with TRBJ2-3; possible D gene TRBD2, 5 bases. Trimming took off 5 bases at V and 5 bases at J, with 11 bases between the two ends. The CDR3 sequence is 13 residues long. Per the germline V gene, CDR1 is SNHLY and CDR2 is FYNNEI. DNA for the CDR3: TGTGCCAGCAGTCGTGAGGGCCGAGATACGCAGTATTTT. Its translation is CASSREGRDTQYF.

This clonotype was counted between two and nine times. The chain links TRBV15 to TRBJ2-5; TRBD2 matches 8 bases. The J segment lost 1 base and the V segment lost 3 bases, leaving 4 bases of the junction unmatched. The CDR3 extends over 15 amino acids. Per germline, CDR1 LNHNV and CDR2 YYDKDF (reference sequence). The CDR3 nucleotides are TGTGCCACCAGCAGTGCTAGCGGGTTCCAAGAGACCCAGTACTTC. It codes for CATSSASGFQETQYF.

This clonotype was seen ten or more times. This chain links TRBV7-2 with TRBJ1-4; D remains ambiguous. Trimming took off 3 bases at V and 5 bases at J, with 10 bases between the two ends. The CDR3 runs 14 residues. The V gene's germline CDR1 is SGHTA and CDR2 FQGNSA. CDR3 nucleotide sequence: TGTGCCAGCAGCTTTAGTCCTTTAAATGAAAAACTGTTTTTT. It yields the protein CASSFSPLNEKLFF.

This clonotype was picked up a small number of times. A much more abundant neighbour one base away suggests this may be a read error. The CDR3 DNA follows: TGTGCCAGCAGCCGTCCAGGGAATGAGCAGTTCTTC. Protein: CASSRPGNEQFF. V is TRBV3-1 and J is TRBJ2-1, with a weak D call TRBD1 (5 bases). The CDR3 totals 12 residues. CDR1 and CDR2 from the germline V gene are LGHDT and YNNKEL (reference sequence). Trimming removed 4 bases from V and 7 bases from J, with 8 bases in between.

Many counts were recorded for this clonotype. The rearrangement uses TRBV7-8 and TRBJ2-3; D gene ambiguous. Trimming shortened V by 2 bases and J by 0 bases, and 12 bases separated the two germline ends. CDR1 and CDR2 (germline): SGHVS, FQNEAQ. This CDR3 contains 16 residues. The CDR3 loop is CASSLMSGTSTDTQYF. The CDR3 bases are TGTGCCAGCAGCTTAATGTCGGGTACTAGCACAGATACGCAGTATTTT.